A selection of T cell receptor beta chains follows, all from one sample in a study of metastatic and nonmetastatic thyroid tumors. TCRdb reanalyzed the PCR reads via MiXCR. This sample has about 60,000 clones, with 16% found just once. The specimen sequenced was blood. Every receptor here comes from a male donor with papillary thyroid cancer or a benign thyroid nodule (not recorded which). Some clones in this sample may be carry-over from other donors' samples. The conserved cysteine and the conserved F or W are not part of the CDR3 here. Each record gives: CDR3 protein, J gene, V gene.

CDR3: ASNLESSYEQY
J: TRBJ2-7
V: TRBV6-2/TRBV6-3

CDR3: ASSLGTNIQY
J: TRBJ2-4
V: TRBV5-8

CDR3: AIVRGWDEQY
J: TRBJ2-7
V: TRBV6-1

CDR3: ASKGDRGSKETQY
J: TRBJ2-5
V: TRBV2

CDR3: ASSPSAYYGYT
J: TRBJ1-2
V: TRBV18

CDR3: ASRPKGTPT
J: TRBJ1-2
V: TRBV19

CDR3: ASSQYYSEASEAF
J: TRBJ1-1
V: TRBV4-3

CDR3: ASSFRDRVYNEQF
J: TRBJ2-1
V: TRBV7-9

CDR3: ASSESGFTDTQY
J: TRBJ2-3
V: TRBV6-4

CDR3: ATSDPGQGAKTQY
J: TRBJ2-5
V: TRBV24-1

CDR3: AWGRGGISTNVEAF
J: TRBJ1-1
V: TRBV30

CDR3: ATSDPLGDSLTGELF
J: TRBJ2-2
V: TRBV10-3

CDR3: SARADKRGDAGDLF
J: TRBJ2-2
V: TRBV20-1

CDR3: ASSISPGVAQANEKLF
J: TRBJ1-4
V: TRBV19

CDR3: ASSPDSSNQPQH
J: TRBJ1-5
V: TRBV12-3/TRBV12-4

CDR3: ASSLFLTGGGGGYT
J: TRBJ1-2
V: TRBV27

CDR3: SARSLLRETGELF
J: TRBJ2-2
V: TRBV20-1

CDR3: ASGSHRGSEQY
J: TRBJ2-7
V: TRBV6-1

CDR3: ASKTGATEAF
J: TRBJ1-1
V: TRBV27

CDR3: ASTFGGSWGYGYT
J: TRBJ1-2
V: TRBV28

CDR3: ASSLGVSFADTSTDAQY
J: TRBJ2-3
V: TRBV11-2

CDR3: ASSPLAGGDTDTQY
J: TRBJ2-3
V: TRBV19

CDR3: ASSVGTGLSTDTQY
J: TRBJ2-3
V: TRBV9

CDR3: ASSYGQAGRSPLR
J: TRBJ1-6
V: TRBV6-5

CDR3: ASSHIPGTGEYHEQY
J: TRBJ2-7
V: TRBV4-1

CDR3: AWTSFGPLH
J: TRBJ1-6
V: TRBV30

CDR3: ASSSDISGANVMT
J: TRBJ2-6
V: TRBV6-2/TRBV6-3

CDR3: ASGGTDFSTDTQY
J: TRBJ2-3
V: TRBV19

CDR3: ASSLYGSTAGELF
J: TRBJ2-2
V: TRBV7-2

CDR3: SATPIGPGSLDTEAF
J: TRBJ1-1
V: TRBV20-1

CDR3: ASRTGGGNYGYT
J: TRBJ1-2
V: TRBV5-1

CDR3: AWTQGGVLKPLH
J: TRBJ1-6
V: TRBV30

CDR3: ASSTERAGVGGYT
J: TRBJ1-2
V: TRBV27

CDR3: ASSLEQGWNYGYT
J: TRBJ1-2
V: TRBV7-9

CDR3: SARARTAPGYT
J: TRBJ1-2
V: TRBV20-1

CDR3: ASSPQETQY
J: TRBJ2-5
V: TRBV18

CDR3: ASSQWGGGTYEQY
J: TRBJ2-7
V: TRBV12-3/TRBV12-4

CDR3: SVGAGTYNEQF
J: TRBJ2-1
V: TRBV29-1

CDR3: ASSDSEGSGGANVLT
J: TRBJ2-6
V: TRBV6-4

CDR3: ASSLTGSWADPPNGELF
J: TRBJ2-2
V: TRBV7-3

CDR3: ASSPLGGPNTGELF
J: TRBJ2-2
V: TRBV18

CDR3: ASSTSDRLHEQY
J: TRBJ2-7
V: TRBV27

CDR3: ASTPRASGGTGELF
J: TRBJ2-2
V: TRBV6-1

CDR3: AISAWEGTIDPQETQY
J: TRBJ2-5
V: TRBV10-3

CDR3: ASSIKSGVSGNTIY
J: TRBJ1-3
V: TRBV14

CDR3: ASTRDRGRTDTQY
J: TRBJ2-3
V: TRBV6-2/TRBV6-3

CDR3: SASDVAGSSYNEQF
J: TRBJ2-1
V: TRBV20-1

CDR3: ACSQTGGYHSPIH
J: TRBJ1-6
V: TRBV30

CDR3: ASSPPSRTTFTGELF
J: TRBJ2-2
V: TRBV9

CDR3: ASEQGAEGTEAF
J: TRBJ1-1
V: TRBV28

CDR3: ASNIREEKPQY
J: TRBJ2-5
V: TRBV6-2/TRBV6-3

CDR3: ASSFSGGAGEQF
J: TRBJ2-1
V: TRBV5-8